Only a few counts were recorded for the clone carrying this T cell receptor (beta chain). Its antigen is undetermined. The sample comes from a study of T-cell reconstitution after alpha-beta-depleted transplantation in children. Notes on the study in general: In some patients, recipient T cells and intrathymic progenitors surviving conditioning explained high day-60 diversity. Among T cells one year after transplant, newly produced cells accounted for most counts and diversity.

Researchers prepared the TCRbeta library using unique molecular identifiers, the study reports. TCRdb analysed the PCR reads with MiXCR anew, one entry per CDR3 protein. This sample has 350,000 to 500,000 distinct CDR3 sequences, with 43% found just once. Trimming pared 5 bases from V and 5 bases from J, leaving 9 bases between. The CDR3 is 13 residues long. Per the germline V gene, CDR1 is SEHNR and CDR2 is FQNEAQ (reference sequence). The specimen comprised PBMCs, sampled before TCRalphabeta/CD19-depleted stem cell transplant. This receptor was identified in a girl aged 2 to 10 with aplastic anemia, due to receive a stem cell transplant. This chain joins TRBV7-9 and TRBJ2-2; unclear D gene. The CDR3, as DNA: TGTGCCAGCAGCCATGAATCGACCGGGGAGCTGTTTTTT. Translated: CASSHESTGELFF.